Shown below are 2 T cell receptor beta chains from a single sample sequenced in a study of cytomegalovirus exposure and HLA in healthy donors. PCR primers comprised 60 Vbeta and 13 Jbeta primers. Sequencing was performed with immunoSEQ multiplex PCR; in TCRdb, only in-frame clones are kept and a portion is missing. This table has some 91,000 clones, about three quarters appearing once. The sequencing input was PBMCs. Receptor source: a man aged 35 to 55 in good health and CMV-seropositive.

The chain is built from TRBV5-1 and TRBJ1-1; 11 bases line up with TRBD1. Losses at the gene ends were 0 bases for V and 0 bases for J; bases not matched to a gene: 1. The CDR3 is 16 residues long. Germline-derived CDR1 and CDR2 are SGHRS and YFSETQ. The CDR3 bases are TGCGCCAGCAGCTTGGCGGGACAGGGGGTGAACACTGAAGCTTTCTTT. Amino acids: CASSLAGQGVNTEAFF.

The CDR3 loop reads CASSEAPLDLQETQYF. DNA of the CDR3: TGTGCCAGCAGTGAAGCACCCCTCGACTTACAAGAGACCCAGTACTTC. V and J are TRBV6-1 and TRBJ2-5; D is undetermined. The CDR3 extends over 16 amino acids. V was shortened by 0 bases and J by 2 bases, with 13 bases between the two germline ends. Looked up from germline, CDR1 is MNHNS and CDR2 is SASEGT.